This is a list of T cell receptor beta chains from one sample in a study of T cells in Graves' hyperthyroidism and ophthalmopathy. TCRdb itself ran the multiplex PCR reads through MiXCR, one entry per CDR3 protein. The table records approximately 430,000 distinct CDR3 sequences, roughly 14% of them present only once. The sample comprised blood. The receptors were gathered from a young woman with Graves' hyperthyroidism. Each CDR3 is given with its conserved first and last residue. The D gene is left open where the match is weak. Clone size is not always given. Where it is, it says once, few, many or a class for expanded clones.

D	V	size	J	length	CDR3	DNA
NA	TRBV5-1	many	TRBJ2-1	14	CASSLGGIDNEQFF	TGCGCCAGCAGCTTGGGTGGCATCGACAATGAGCAGTTCTTC
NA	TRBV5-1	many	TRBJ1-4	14	CASSFRGTDEKLFF	TGCGCCAGCAGCTTCCGTGGGACGGATGAAAAACTGTTTTTT
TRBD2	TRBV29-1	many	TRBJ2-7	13	CSVGSGEPYEQYF	TGCAGCGTTGGAAGCGGGGAGCCCTACGAGCAGTACTTC
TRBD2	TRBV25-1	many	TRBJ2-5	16	CASSAPGLSIRETQYF	TGTGCCAGCAGTGCCCCGGGACTATCCATCCGGGAGACCCAGTACTTC
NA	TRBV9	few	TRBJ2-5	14	CASSVGETQETQYF	TGTGCCAGCAGCGTAGGCGAGACACAAGAGACCCAGTACTTC
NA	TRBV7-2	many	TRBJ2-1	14	CASSLEVASHEQFF	TGTGCCAGCAGCTTAGAAGTGGCTAGCCATGAGCAGTTCTTC
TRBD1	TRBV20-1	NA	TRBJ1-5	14	CSAGTGRPNQPQHF	TGCAGTGCGGGGACAGGGAGGCCGAATCAGCCCCAGCATTTT
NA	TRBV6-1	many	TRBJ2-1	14	CASSPRRGRDEQFF	TGTGCCAGCAGTCCCCGTAGAGGGAGAGATGAGCAGTTCTTC
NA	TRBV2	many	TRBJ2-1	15	CASRVPGSSYNEQFF	TGTGCCAGCAGAGTCCCTGGGAGCTCCTACAATGAGCAGTTCTTC
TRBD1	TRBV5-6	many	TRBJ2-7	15	CASSTRQGASYEQYF	TGTGCCAGCAGCACAAGACAGGGGGCATCCTACGAGCAGTACTTC
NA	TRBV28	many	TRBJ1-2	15	CASITGTLENYGYTF	TGTGCCAGCATCACTGGGACTTTAGAGAACTATGGCTACACCTTC